Listed below are T cell receptor beta chains from one sample, sequenced in a study of shared clonotypes between healthy human individuals. Clones were read by immunoSEQ multiplex PCR, and TCRdb kept only the in-frame ones, dropping some. This sample carries fewer than 1.6 million clones, around 98.5% of them seen once, and the ten largest clones take roughly 0.35%. Specimen: naive CD4+ T cells sorted from blood. The receptors were sampled from a man younger than 45 in good health. Each CDR3 is given with its conserved first and last residue. Each record gives: D gene, CDR3 length, J gene, clone size, V gene, CDR3 protein, CDR3 DNA. The D gene is left open where the match is weak. The size entry is marked missing in some rows and otherwise reads once, few, many or a size class.

>.|17|TRBJ2-6|.|TRBV27
CASSLRSGFSGANVLTF
TGTGCCAGCAGCTTGAGGTCGGGGTTTAGCGGGGCCAACGTCCTGACTTTC
>TRBD1|15|TRBJ2-3|.|TRBV19
CASSIGQGAGDTQYF
TGTGCCAGTAGTATAGGTCAGGGGGCAGGAGATACGCAGTATTTT
>TRBD2|14|TRBJ2-1|.|TRBV6-1
CATGTSPFENEQFF
TGTGCCACTGGGACTAGCCCATTTGAGAATGAGCAGTTCTTC
>TRBD2|20|TRBJ2-1|.|TRBV6-7
CASSYSVQGQREGSYNEQFF
TGTGCCAGCAGTTACTCGGTACAAGGACAGCGGGAGGGATCCTACAATGAGCAGTTCTTC
>.|13|TRBJ1-2|.|TRBV2
CASSEATVGGYTF
TGTGCCAGCAGTGAAGCTACAGTGGGTGGCTACACCTTC
>TRBD2|17|TRBJ2-3|.|TRBV28
CASSFGLAGGGTDTQYF
TGTGCCAGCAGTTTTGGACTAGCGGGAGGTGGTACAGATACGCAGTATTTT
>.|13|TRBJ1-2|.|TRBV28
CASSLATNYGYTF
TGTGCCAGCAGTTTGGCCACTAACTATGGCTACACCTTC
>.|15|TRBJ2-7|.|TRBV21-1
CASSKAQGSSYEQYF
TGTGCCAGCAGCAAAGCCCAGGGTAGCTCCTACGAGCAGTACTTC
>TRBD1|15|TRBJ2-7|once|TRBV7-2
CASSPSGGGYYEQYF
TGTGCCAGCAGCCCCTCAGGGGGCGGGTACTACGAGCAGTACTTC
>.|15|TRBJ2-2|.|TRBV27
CASSLGGANTGELFF
TGTGCCAGCAGCCTAGGGGGGGCTAACACCGGGGAGCTGTTTTTT
>TRBD1|15|TRBJ2-1|.|TRBV15
CATSRVQDRGLGQFF
TGTGCCACCAGCAGAGTCCAAGACAGGGGCCTTGGGCAGTTCTTC
>.|14|TRBJ1-4|.|TRBV5-1
CASSLLGSGEKLFF
TGCGCCAGCAGCCTTCTAGGCTCCGGTGAAAAACTGTTTTTT
>TRBD2|15|TRBJ2-7|.|TRBV27
CASRERLAGGYEQYF
TGTGCCAGCAGAGAACGACTAGCGGGAGGCTACGAGCAGTACTTC
>TRBD2|16|TRBJ2-1|once|TRBV5-4
CASRPLEREGYNEQFF
TGTGCCAGCAGACCCCTGGAGCGGGAGGGGTACAATGAGCAGTTCTTC
>.|13|TRBJ2-1|.|TRBV9
CASSVAQMGEQFF
TGTGCCAGCAGCGTAGCACAGATGGGTGAGCAGTTCTTC
>.|15|TRBJ2-1|.|TRBV5-1
CASSSELPISDEQFF
TGCGCCAGCAGCTCCGAGCTCCCCATTTCAGATGAGCAGTTCTTC
>TRBD2|16|TRBJ2-2|.|TRBV9
CASSSTSGSIPGELFF
TGTGCCAGCAGCTCGACTAGCGGGAGTATCCCCGGGGAGCTGTTTTTT
>TRBD1|14|TRBJ2-7|.|TRBV2
CASSGRTGDYEQYF
TGTGCCAGCAGTGGAAGGACAGGGGACTACGAGCAGTACTTC
>.|15|TRBJ2-7|once|TRBV6-1
CASRAGGTVVPEQYF
TGTGCCAGCAGAGCCGGGGGGACAGTTGTGCCTGAGCAGTACTTC
>.|14|TRBJ2-5|.|TRBV5-5
CASSPVQGLETQYF
TGTGCCAGCAGCCCGGTGCAGGGTTTGGAGACCCAGTACTTC
>TRBD1|15|TRBJ2-3|.|TRBV5-5
CASSRGQGSTDTQYF
TGTGCCAGCAGCCGCGGACAGGGTTCAACAGATACGCAGTATTTT
>.|14|TRBJ1-1|.|TRBV9
CASSPRGVRTEAFF
TGTGCCAGCAGCCCCCGGGGGGTCAGGACTGAAGCTTTCTTT
>.|14|TRBJ1-4|.|TRBV6-1
CASSEGIRNEKLFF
TGTGCCAGCAGTGAAGGGATTCGTAATGAAAAACTGTTTTTT
>.|13|TRBJ2-3|.|TRBV11-3
CASSIRTSATQYF
TGTGCCAGCAGCATCCGGACTTCTGCTACGCAGTATTTT
>.|16|TRBJ2-3|.|TRBV9
CASSVTRTVRPDTQYF
TGTGCCAGCAGCGTAACTCGGACAGTGAGGCCGGATACGCAGTATTTT
>TRBD2|15|TRBJ2-3|.|TRBV19
CASSIDAGVTDTQYF
TGTGCCAGTAGTATCGATGCGGGAGTCACAGATACGCAGTATTTT
>.|14|TRBJ2-7|.|TRBV7-2
CASSLKTTTYEQYF
TGTGCCAGCAGCTTAAAGACTACTACCTACGAGCAGTACTTC
>.|16|TRBJ2-7|.|TRBV7-9
CASSYSGAGEGYEQYF
TGTGCCAGCAGCTACTCAGGGGCGGGAGAGGGGTACGAGCAGTACTTC
>TRBD2|15|TRBJ2-1|once|TRBV4-1
CASSQGAGGHNEQFF
TGCGCCAGCAGCCAAGGGGCGGGAGGGCACAATGAGCAGTTCTTC
>.|11|TRBJ2-5|.|TRBV28
CASTSQETQYF
TGTGCCAGCACAAGTCAAGAGACCCAGTACTTC
>TRBD2|16|TRBJ2-7|.|TRBV6-1
CASSGGLAGRGYEQYF
TGTGCCAGCAGTGGAGGCCTAGCGGGGAGGGGCTACGAGCAGTACTTC
>.|13|TRBJ2-2|.|TRBV30
CAWTEQNTGELFF
TGTGCCTGGACAGAGCAGAACACCGGGGAGCTGTTTTTT
>TRBD1|15|TRBJ2-7|.|TRBV28
CASSFTGVLSYEQYF
TGTGCCAGCAGTTTCACAGGGGTACTCTCCTACGAGCAGTACTTC
>.|14|TRBJ2-1|.|TRBV7-3
CASSLRVLHNEQFF
TGTGCCAGCAGCTTGAGAGTACTCCACAATGAGCAGTTCTTC
>TRBD1|17|TRBJ2-1|.|TRBV18
CASSLKPGQGAYNEQFF
TGTGCCAGCTCACTGAAACCGGGACAGGGGGCCTACAATGAGCAGTTCTTC
>.|14|TRBJ1-1|once|TRBV10-3
CAIRQQLTNTEAFF
TGTGCCATCAGGCAACAGCTCACCAACACTGAAGCTTTCTTT
>TRBD1|15|TRBJ1-5|.|TRBV2
CASRQQGNSNQPQHF
TGTGCCAGCAGACAACAGGGGAATAGCAATCAGCCCCAGCATTTT
>.|13|TRBJ2-1|.|TRBV6-5
CASGRRRDNEQFF
TGTGCCAGCGGGAGGAGGCGCGACAATGAGCAGTTCTTC
>.|20|TRBJ2-1|.|TRBV9
CASSVGQGTRTGPRDNEQFF
TGTGCCAGCAGCGTAGGTCAGGGGACAAGAACCGGGCCCCGTGACAATGAGCAGTTCTTC
>TRBD1|14|TRBJ1-4|.|TRBV28
CASRLQGIGEKLFF
TGTGCCAGCAGGCTACAGGGGATCGGTGAAAAACTGTTTTTT